This note documents a single T cell receptor beta chain sequence. The antigen is unknown. V was trimmed by 4 bases and J by 1 base, leaving 8 bases between them. The CDR3 loop spans 14 amino acids. Looked up from germline, CDR1 is SGHNT and CDR2 is YYREEE (reference sequence). This sample stems from a study of beta chain features in type 1 diabetes. Study-level information: What patients shared with healthy donors was a similar profile of age, gender and cell yields. Study-wide results and caveats: A closer apparent resemblance between naive, central memory and Treg TCRB repertoires was seen in patients than in healthy donors. PCR may have favored shorter templates equally in patients and controls. Shorter TCRB CDR3s, moderately but significantly so, marked every one of the four CD4+ subsets in Type 1 diabetes patients.

As every portion of the isolated RNA was reverse transcribed, the sequencing read expressed TCRB transcripts. TCRdb's table, derived via immunoSEQ multiplex PCR, lists solely in-frame clones and lacks some. The sample includes over 600,000 clones, roughly 12% of them seen just once. Sorted CD4+ subsets: naive, central memory, regulatory, stem cell-like memory (CD45RO/CCR7/CD25/CD127/CD95/CD27 panel). The clonotype comes from a man between 25 and 39 years old with type 1 diabetes. The sample comprised naive CD4+ T cells from blood. The chain joins TRBV5-4 to TRBJ1-4; D may be TRBD1 (6 bases). CDR3 bases: TGTGCCAGCAGCCCACAGGGAACTAATGAAAAACTGTTTTTT. Translating gives CASSPQGTNEKLFF.